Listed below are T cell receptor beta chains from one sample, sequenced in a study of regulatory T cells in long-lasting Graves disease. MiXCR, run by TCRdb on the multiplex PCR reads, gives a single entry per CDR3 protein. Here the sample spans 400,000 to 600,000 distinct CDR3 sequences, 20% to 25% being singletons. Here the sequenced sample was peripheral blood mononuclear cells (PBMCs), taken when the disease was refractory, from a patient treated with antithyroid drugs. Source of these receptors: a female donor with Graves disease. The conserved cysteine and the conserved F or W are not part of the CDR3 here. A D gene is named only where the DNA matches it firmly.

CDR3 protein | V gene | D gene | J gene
ASSEDGFEQY | TRBV28 | . | TRBJ2-7
ASRGRGNEKLF | TRBV19 | . | TRBJ1-4
ASSYSGLAGAGEQY | TRBV7-2 | TRBD2 | TRBJ2-7
ASSSDYYEQY | TRBV7-9 | . | TRBJ2-7
ASSYSGDTSYEQY | TRBV6-2/TRBV6-3 | . | TRBJ2-7
ASSQERGGEQY | TRBV12-3/TRBV12-4 | . | TRBJ2-7
ASSITMGGRSYEQY | TRBV19 | TRBD2 | TRBJ2-7
ASSGFSGANVLT | TRBV6-1 | . | TRBJ2-6
AISQQGPMGNQPQH | TRBV10-3 | TRBD1 | TRBJ1-5
SVLRTGGHTEAF | TRBV29-1 | TRBD1 | TRBJ1-1
ASSPGLAGQNNEQF | TRBV12-3/TRBV12-4 | TRBD2 | TRBJ2-1
SARALAENIQY | TRBV20-1 | TRBD2 | TRBJ2-4
SAHLGGAYEQY | TRBV20-1 | . | TRBJ2-7
SARREYSGNQPQH | TRBV20-1 | . | TRBJ1-5
ASRSGQTVDGYT | TRBV6-1 | . | TRBJ1-2
ASSYPGQTNTGELF | TRBV5-1 | . | TRBJ2-2
SVLTPTGPSEAF | TRBV29-1 | . | TRBJ1-1
ASSFQGYRNQPQH | TRBV28 | . | TRBJ1-5
ASGPSFRQGNNSPLH | TRBV7-9 | TRBD1 | TRBJ1-6
ASSLSPGGDTEAF | TRBV7-3 | TRBD1 | TRBJ1-1
ASSFGTGNYEQY | TRBV28 | TRBD1 | TRBJ2-7
ASSLSWDETQY | TRBV5-6 | . | TRBJ2-5